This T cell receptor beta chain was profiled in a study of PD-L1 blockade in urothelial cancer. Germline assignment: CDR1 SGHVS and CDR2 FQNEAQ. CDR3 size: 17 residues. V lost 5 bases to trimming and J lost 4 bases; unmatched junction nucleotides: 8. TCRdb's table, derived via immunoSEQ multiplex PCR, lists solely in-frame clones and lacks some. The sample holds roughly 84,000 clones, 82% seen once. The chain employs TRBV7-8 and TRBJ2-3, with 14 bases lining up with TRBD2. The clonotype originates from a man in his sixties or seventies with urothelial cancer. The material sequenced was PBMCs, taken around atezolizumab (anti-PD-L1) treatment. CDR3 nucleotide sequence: TGTGCCAGCAGCGGCCAGGGACTAGCGGGAGAGGCAGATACGCAGTATTTT. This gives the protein CASSGQGLAGEADTQYF.